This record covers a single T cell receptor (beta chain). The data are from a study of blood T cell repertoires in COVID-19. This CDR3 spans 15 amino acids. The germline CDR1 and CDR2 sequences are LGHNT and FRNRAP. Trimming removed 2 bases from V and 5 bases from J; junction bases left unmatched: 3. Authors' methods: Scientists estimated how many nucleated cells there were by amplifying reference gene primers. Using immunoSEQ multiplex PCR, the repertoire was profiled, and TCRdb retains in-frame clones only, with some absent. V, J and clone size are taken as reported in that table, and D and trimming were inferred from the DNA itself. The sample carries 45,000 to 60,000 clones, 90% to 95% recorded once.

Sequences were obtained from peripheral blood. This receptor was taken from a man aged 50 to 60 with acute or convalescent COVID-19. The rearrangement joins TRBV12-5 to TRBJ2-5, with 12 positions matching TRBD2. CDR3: CASGLTSGRTETQYF. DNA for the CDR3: TGTGCTAGTGGTTTGACTAGCGGGAGGACGGAGACCCAGTACTTC. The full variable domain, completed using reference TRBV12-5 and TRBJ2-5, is DARVTQTPRHKVTEMGQEVTMRCQPILGHNTVFWYRQTMMQGLELLAYFRNRAPLDDSGMPKDRFSAEMPDATLATLKIQPSEPRDSAVYFCASGLTSGRTETQYFGPGTRLLVL.